This T cell receptor (beta chain) is from a study of blood T cell repertoires in COVID-19. The wider study: Acute and convalescent COVID-19 samples came from the United States, Italy and Spain.

Methods used by the authors: The assay estimated nucleated cells by amplifying reference gene primers. Libraries were prepared by immunoSEQ multiplex PCR; TCRdb keeps only in-frame clonotypes and omits some of them. The V and J calls and clone size were taken over from that table, and D and trimming were inferred from the DNA. In the table there are a few hundred thousand clones, roughly 80% of which are singletons. This TCR was recovered from a man aged 80 or over with acute or convalescent COVID-19. The sequenced sample was peripheral blood.

In DNA form, the CDR3 reads TGTGCCAGTAGCCGCTCCGGACAGGTCTGGAATCAGCCCCAGCATTTT. Protein: CASSRSGQVWNQPQHF. The chain uses TRBV19 and TRBJ1-5, with 7 nucleotides matching TRBD1. CDR3 length equals 16 residues. Unmatched junction bases numbered 12, after V lost 6 bases and J lost 4 bases. The V gene's germline CDR1 is LNHDA and CDR2 SQIVND (reference sequence).